These 32 T cell receptor beta chains share one sample of origin, sequenced in a study of T cells expressing NK-cell markers. With the 5' RACE reads reprocessed, TCRdb shows one record per CDR3 protein and no DNA. The sample totals under 500,000 distinct CDR3 sequences. The sequenced sample consisted of blood T cells: a sorted CD56 or NKG2C T cell subset, CD4+ or CD8+ T cells, or bulk PBMC T cells (not recorded which). The receptors derive from a woman aged 18-69 years in good health.

The gene calls are TRBV12-3 or TRBV12-4 and TRBJ1-1. The CDR3 runs to 11 residues. The CDR3 is CASSFLEVAFF.

V and J are TRBV6-2 or TRBV6-3 and TRBJ2-3; no DNA is available, so the TRBD2 call from TCRdb remains unchecked. The CDR3 consists of 13 residues. CDR1 and CDR2 (germline): MNHEY, SVGEGT. The CDR3 loop reads CASKSGKADTQYF.

The genes are TRBV7-2 and TRBJ2-3; TCRdb's D call, TRBD1, is unchecked because there is no DNA. Germline V lookup: CDR1 SGHTA, CDR2 FQGNSA. This CDR3 has 16 amino acids. This CDR3 is CASSSRQGTSTDTQYF.

The V gene is TRBV20-1, the J gene TRBJ2-1. This CDR3 contains 13 residues. Germline CDR1 and CDR2: DFQATT and SNEGSKA (reference sequence). CDR3 region: CSARVARFNEQFF.

This chain connects TRBV7-2 to TRBJ2-7; without DNA, the TCRdb call of TRBD1 cannot be checked. CDR1 and CDR2 (germline): SGHTA, FQGNSA. The length of the CDR3 is 13 residues. CDR3 protein: CASSPTRGRSANF.

This chain connects TRBV9 to TRBJ1-2. This CDR3 is built from 14 residues. CDR1 and CDR2 (germline): SGDLS, YYNGEE. The CDR3 reads CASSGGGGWEGYTF.

V usage is TRBV25-1 and J usage is TRBJ2-3; TCRdb lists TRBD2, though no DNA is available to test this call. This CDR3 is built from 14 residues. Per the germline V gene, CDR1 is MGHDK and CDR2 is SYGVNS. CDR3 residues: CASNPPSAADTQYF.

This chain links TRBV4-2 with TRBJ2-5; TCRdb designates TRBD1, a call that cannot be tested without DNA. Germline CDR1 LGHNA, CDR2 YNFKEQ. The CDR3 spans 14 residues. CDR3 sequence reads: CASSPPTGEGTQYF.

The rearrangement links TRBV5-1 to TRBJ1-5; absent DNA, TCRdb's TRBD1 call cannot be checked. The CDR3 is 15 residues long. From germline, CDR1 is SGHRS and CDR2 YFSETQ. The CDR3 loop is CASSLVGRGDQPQHF.

The CDR3 sequence: CSARDRVSGEQYF. The chain carries TRBV20-1 and TRBJ2-7; the D call of TRBD1 rests on TCRdb alone, since no DNA is present to check it. CDR3 length: 13 residues. CDR1 and CDR2 from the germline V gene are DFQATT and SNEGSKA (reference sequence).

The chain is built from TRBV12-3 or TRBV12-4 and TRBJ2-7; with no DNA, the TCRdb D assignment of TRBD1 cannot be verified. The CDR3 runs 16 residues. The chain's CDR3 is CASSIADSPPSHEQYF.

J is TRBJ2-7 and V is TRBV27. The germline CDR1 and CDR2 sequences are MNHEY and SMNVEV (reference sequence). This CDR3 has 14 amino acids. The CDR3 is CASSLLDGANEQYF.

The V call is TRBV5-1, the J call TRBJ1-1; the D gene TCRdb calls, TRBD1, cannot be checked with no DNA. The CDR3 covers 15 residues. Germline V gene data show CDR1 as SGHRS and CDR2 as YFSETQ. Here the CDR3 reads CASSLVTRRGTEAFF.

The chain links TRBV6-1 to TRBJ2-5. Germline V CDR1 and CDR2: MNHNS, SASEGT. The CDR3 extends over 13 amino acids. CDR3 amino acids: CASSLVAQETQYF.

The genes are TRBV7-9 and TRBJ2-3; the D call from TCRdb, TRBD1, cannot be confirmed without DNA. CDR1 is SEHNR and CDR2 is FQNEAQ in the germline V gene (reference sequence). CDR3 length: 15 residues. CDR3 protein: CASSLGQGASDTQYF.

The chain is built from TRBV27 and TRBJ1-3; checking the TCRdb D call of TRBD1 is not possible without DNA. Germline CDR1 and CDR2: MNHEY and SMNVEV (reference sequence). The CDR3 is 16 amino acids. The CDR3 protein is CASSRTPGGNGNTIYF.

V and J are TRBV27 and TRBJ1-2; lacking DNA, the TRBD1 call made by TCRdb goes unchecked. This CDR3 has 13 amino acids. Germline V lookup: CDR1 MNHEY, CDR2 SMNVEV (reference sequence). This CDR3 is CASSLPTGNGYTF.

The chain links TRBV5-1 to TRBJ1-1. The CDR3 is 14 amino acids. Germline CDR1 SGHRS, CDR2 YFSETQ. The CDR3 region is CASSLEQTGTEAFF.

The chain couples TRBV6-4 to TRBJ2-3; TCRdb's D call of TRBD2 is untestable without DNA. The CDR3 spans 18 residues. Germline V gene data show CDR1 as MRHNA and CDR2 as SNTAGT. The chain's CDR3 is CASSDSRTEDFPADTQYF.

The chain joins TRBV4-3 to TRBJ1-1. Germline CDR1 is LGHNA and CDR2 is YSLEER. The CDR3 extends over 17 amino acids. CDR3 in amino acids: CASSQGGSTAKGTEAFF.

V usage is TRBV5-5 and J usage is TRBJ2-2; TCRdb gives TRBD1 as the D gene, but with no DNA this cannot be confirmed. The germline CDR1 and CDR2 sequences are SGHKS and YYEKEE (reference sequence). The CDR3 is made up of 16 amino acids. This CDR3 is CASTQDRGPNTGELFF.

This chain connects TRBV18 to TRBJ2-3; TCRdb's D call of TRBD1 is untestable without DNA. The CDR3 is made up of 15 amino acids. Germline V gene sequence: CDR1 KGHSH, CDR2 LQKENI. CDR3 loop: CASSPSAGHTDTQYF.

This CDR3 reads CATSISRTALREAFF. The chain carries TRBV15 and TRBJ1-1; lacking DNA, the TRBD1 call made by TCRdb goes unchecked. The CDR3 totals 15 residues. Germline CDR1 reads LNHNV; CDR2 reads YYDKDF (reference sequence).

This chain connects TRBV10-1 to TRBJ2-3; TCRdb's D call, TRBD1, is unchecked because there is no DNA. There are 13 residues in the CDR3. Germline V gives CDR1 WNHNN, CDR2 SYGVQD (reference sequence). Here the CDR3 reads CASGPAGADTQYF.

J is TRBJ2-2 and V is TRBV19. The CDR3 is made up of 14 amino acids. Germline CDR1 LNHDA, CDR2 SQIVND (reference sequence). The chain's CDR3 is CALKGGSDTGELFF.

The chain uses TRBV29-1 and TRBJ2-1; no DNA is available, so the TRBD2 call from TCRdb remains unchecked. Germline assignment: CDR1 SQVTM and CDR2 ANQGSEA. This CDR3 is built from 12 residues. CDR3 sequence: CSVGTSTDEQFF.

The chain recombines TRBV7-2 with TRBJ2-7; TCRdb's D call, TRBD2, is unchecked because there is no DNA. The CDR3 extends over 15 amino acids. Germline-derived CDR1 and CDR2 are SGHTA and FQGNSA. The CDR3 reads CASSYGLEYLYEQYF. Complete variable domain (other parts from reference TRBV7-2 and TRBJ2-7): GAGVSQSPSNKVTEKGKDVELRCDPISGHTALYWYRQSLGQGLEFLIYFQGNSAPDKSGLPSDRFSAERTGGSVSTLTIQRTQQEDSAVYLCASSYGLEYLYEQYFGPGTRLTVT.

V usage is TRBV19 and J usage is TRBJ2-1. The length of the CDR3 is 16 residues. CDR1 and CDR2 (germline): LNHDA, SQIVND (reference sequence). The CDR3 spells CASSIEDSLSYNEQFF.

The CDR3 sequence is CASSQEGVTQYF. The rearrangement uses TRBV4-1 and TRBJ2-3. In germline, CDR1 is MGHRA, CDR2 YSYEKL. There are 12 residues in the CDR3.

The chain combines TRBV7-3 with TRBJ1-1; TCRdb picks TRBD1, but there is no DNA to check that call. The CDR3 consists of 16 residues. Germline CDR1 reads SGHTA; CDR2 reads FQGTGA. The chain's CDR3 is CASSLASSKGDTEAFF.

The chain carries TRBV20-1 and TRBJ1-2; without DNA, the TCRdb call of TRBD1 cannot be checked. The germline V gene has CDR1 DFQATT and CDR2 SNEGSKA (reference sequence). The CDR3 has 14 amino acids. The CDR3 sequence: CSAPDRAEVWGYTF.

The chain links TRBV11-2 to TRBJ1-1. The CDR3 is 13 amino acids. The germline CDR1 and CDR2 sequences are SGHAT and FQNNGV. The CDR3 reads CASSRHQNTEAFF.